Listed below are T cell receptor beta chains from one sample, sequenced in a study of blood T cells in healthy people across ages. Using its own MiXCR run on the 5' RACE reads, TCRdb lists one record per CDR3 protein. The table has over 600,000 distinct CDR3 sequences, around 43% seen once; the top ten hold roughly 30%. The material sequenced was blood. The receptors were gathered from a man of 80 years or more in good health. Both conserved end residues are part of each CDR3. Fields, in order: clone size, J gene, V gene, D gene, CDR3 DNA, CDR3 protein. D genes are given only for firm matches. Clone size is given for some rows only: seen once, a few or many times, or a class if the clone is expanded.

.	TRBJ2-3	TRBV27	TRBD2	TGTGCCAGCAGTTTTTACCTAGCGGGAGGAGGCGATACGCAGTATTTT	CASSFYLAGGGDTQYF
.	TRBJ2-3	TRBV4-3	TRBD2	TGCGCCAGCAGCCCCCTAATTGGCGGGGGGGCAAGGACGCAGTATTTT	CASSPLIGGGARTQYF
.	TRBJ1-2	TRBV28	.	TGTGCCAGCAGCGCGACAAACGGTGGCTACACCTTC	CASSATNGGYTF
many	TRBJ2-5	TRBV12-3/TRBV12-4	TRBD2	TGTGCCACCGGGACTAGCGGGAGGTTAGAGACCCAGTACTTC	CATGTSGRLETQYF
.	TRBJ2-4	TRBV12-3/TRBV12-4	TRBD1	TGTGCCAGCAGTTTAGGGGGACAGGGTTCATTCAAAAACATTCGGTACTTC	CASSLGGQGSFKNIRYF
few	TRBJ2-1	TRBV6-2/TRBV6-3	TRBD2	TGTGCCAGCAGCAAGAGATTAGCGGGAGAGGTAGAGCAGTTCTTC	CASSKRLAGEVEQFF
.	TRBJ2-7	TRBV5-6	.	TGTGCCAGCAGCTTGATGGGACGAGAATACGAGCAGTACTTC	CASSLMGREYEQYF
.	TRBJ2-3	TRBV25-1	.	TGTGCCAGCAGTGAATATACCACCACAGATACGCAGTATTTT	CASSEYTTTDTQYF
.	TRBJ1-1	TRBV29-1	TRBD1	TGCAGCGTCGGACAGGGGGGGAACACTGAAGCTTTCTTT	CSVGQGGNTEAFF
few	TRBJ2-5	TRBV20-1	.	TGCAGTGCGGAACGGCGTAGAGAGACCCAGTACTTC	CSAERRRETQYF
.	TRBJ2-1	TRBV7-3	.	TGTGCCAGCAGCTCGACGCCGGGAGCGAACTCCTACAATGAGCAGTTCTTC	CASSSTPGANSYNEQFF
few	TRBJ2-1	TRBV10-3	TRBD2	TGTGCCATCAGTGAGTCGAGAGCGGGGGCTTACAATGAGCAGTTCTTC	CAISESRAGAYNEQFF
.	TRBJ2-3	TRBV4-2	TRBD2	TGTGCCAGCAGCCACACGCGGGGGGCCCATAGCACAGATACGCAGTATTTT	CASSHTRGAHSTDTQYF
few	TRBJ1-2	TRBV7-6	TRBD1	TGTGCCAGCAGCCTCCGGACAGGGGCCAACTATGGCTACACCTTC	CASSLRTGANYGYTF
.	TRBJ1-2	TRBV5-1	TRBD1	TGCGCCAGCAACCGGGACAGGGAGGATGGCTACACCTTC	CASNRDREDGYTF
once	TRBJ2-7	TRBV6-5	TRBD2	TGTGCCACCAAGGAGCGGGGGGGGTGGTACGAGCAGTACTTC	CATKERGGWYEQYF
few	TRBJ2-1	TRBV3-1	TRBD2	TGTGCCAGCAGCCAATCACCGACTAGCGGGGGGGCAAATGAGCAGTTCTTC	CASSQSPTSGGANEQFF
few	TRBJ1-4	TRBV25-1	.	TGTGCCAGCGCCAAAAGCGCCGGATATAATGAAAAACTGTTTTTT	CASAKSAGYNEKLFF
.	TRBJ2-5	TRBV4-2	.	TGTGCCAGCAGCCAACGTGAGATAGTGGGTGAGCAGTACTTC	CASSQREIVGEQYF
.	TRBJ2-1	TRBV7-3	.	TGTGCCAGCAGCCCCTCCGTAGGCCCTTACAATGAGCAGTTCTTC	CASSPSVGPYNEQFF
many	TRBJ2-1	TRBV5-1	.	TGCGCCAGCAGCTTGACTGCCGCGCGGAACAATGAGCAGTTCTTC	CASSLTAARNNEQFF
.	TRBJ2-7	TRBV7-8	.	TGTGCCAGCAGCCATACTCGGTGGGGACTCGTCTCCTACGAGAAGTACTTC	CASSHTRWGLVSYEKYF
.	TRBJ2-1	TRBV20-1	TRBD2	TGCAGTGCTAGAGACGTAAGACTAGCGGGAGAGTTCGACAATGAGCAGTTCTTC	CSARDVRLAGEFDNEQFF
.	TRBJ2-3	TRBV4-3	TRBD2	TGCGCCAGCAGCCAAGATCGGCGGGGGGGCCTGGATACGCAGTATTTT	CASSQDRRGGLDTQYF
.	TRBJ2-5	TRBV20-1	.	TGCAGTGCTAGACCGCCCCAGGACGGGGGCAGGGTTGGGGAGACCCAGTACTTC	CSARPPQDGGRVGETQYF
.	TRBJ1-1	TRBV15	.	TGTGCCACCAGCACCGGGAGCACAGGGAACACTGAAGCTTTCTTT	CATSTGSTGNTEAFF
few	TRBJ2-4	TRBV12-3/TRBV12-4	.	TGTGCCAGCAGTATAGCGGTAGCCAAAAACATTCAGTACTTC	CASSIAVAKNIQYF
few	TRBJ1-5	TRBV20-1	.	TGCAGTGCTAGAGGTCAGGCCTACAATCAGCCCCAGCATTTT	CSARGQAYNQPQHF
few	TRBJ2-3	TRBV28	.	TGTGCCAGCAGGGTAGGGGCGGATACGCAGTATTTT	CASRVGADTQYF
few	TRBJ1-2	TRBV5-1	.	TGCGCCAGCGGACCAAAGGCAGGACCCCATGGCTACACCTTC	CASGPKAGPHGYTF
.	TRBJ2-4	TRBV7-2	TRBD2	TGTGCCAGCAGCTTAGAACTAGCGGGAGGGGCCAAAAACATTCAGTACTTC	CASSLELAGGAKNIQYF
.	TRBJ2-1	TRBV11-2	TRBD1	TGTGCCAGCACCCGACCGACGGGACAGTTCTACAATGAGCAGTTCTTC	CASTRPTGQFYNEQFF
many	TRBJ2-7	TRBV20-1	.	TGCAGTGCTAGCACAGGGATGTTGTACGAGCAGTACTTC	CSASTGMLYEQYF
few	TRBJ2-1	TRBV24-1	TRBD1	TGTGCCACCAGTGACAGACAGGGCTCCTACAATGAGCAGTTCTTC	CATSDRQGSYNEQFF
few	TRBJ2-1	TRBV6-2/TRBV6-3	TRBD2	TGTGCCAGCAGTTACACCCAATCGTGGGGACTAGCGGGAGCCACGAGCTCCTACAATGAGCAGTTCTTC	CASSYTQSWGLAGATSSYNEQFF
few	TRBJ1-5	TRBV6-2/TRBV6-3	.	TGTGCCAGCAGTTACGGGACTCCGGGCAGTCAGCCCCAGCATTTT	CASSYGTPGSQPQHF
.	TRBJ2-3	TRBV14	.	TGTGCCAGCAGCCAAGGTTTTAGCGGAAAAAGCACAGATACGCAGTATTTT	CASSQGFSGKSTDTQYF
.	TRBJ2-3	TRBV6-1	TRBD2	TGTGCCAGCAGGGAAGCGGGAGGGCCAGATACGCAGTATTTT	CASREAGGPDTQYF
few	TRBJ1-6	TRBV20-1	.	TGCAGTGCTAGAGTCGACAGACTAAATTCACCCCTCCACTTT	CSARVDRLNSPLHF
few	TRBJ1-2	TRBV20-1	.	TGCAGTTCCCGTCCTGGACGGAGTAATTCCTATGGCTACACCTTC	CSSRPGRSNSYGYTF
.	TRBJ2-1	TRBV9	TRBD2	TGTGCCAGCAACAGCGGGAGTTCGAATGAGCAGTTCTTC	CASNSGSSNEQFF
.	TRBJ2-7	TRBV2	TRBD1	TGTGCCAGCAGAGGGGGGACAGGCACCCCGGAGCAGTACTTC	CASRGGTGTPEQYF
.	TRBJ1-5	TRBV7-8	.	TGTGCCAGCAGCTTAGGGACAGTCGGAGAGTATAGCAATCAGCCCCAGCATTTT	CASSLGTVGEYSNQPQHF
.	TRBJ2-7	TRBV15	.	TGTGCCACCAGCAGAGTTAGGCAGGGGGGAAACGAGCAGTACTTC	CATSRVRQGGNEQYF
few	TRBJ1-6	TRBV2	.	TGTGCCAGCAGTGAGGGTAATTCACCCCTCCACTTT	CASSEGNSPLHF
.	TRBJ1-1	TRBV6-5	.	TGTGCCAGCAGTTACTCGATCGCCTCGGGCACTGAAGCTTTCTTT	CASSYSIASGTEAFF
.	TRBJ2-5	TRBV29-1	.	TGCAGCGTTGAGAGCGGCCCCCCGGAGACCCAGTACTTC	CSVESGPPETQYF
.	TRBJ1-3	TRBV3-1	.	TGTGCCAGCAGCCAGCAGGGTACTGGAAACACCATATATTTT	CASSQQGTGNTIYF
few	TRBJ2-3	TRBV15	.	TGTGCCACCAGCAGAGATCTGGGGACCATCGTTAGCACAGATACGCAGTATTTT	CATSRDLGTIVSTDTQYF
.	TRBJ2-7	TRBV20-1	.	TGCAGTGCTAGTCGAGGTTCGAGGGACGAGCAGTACTTC	CSASRGSRDEQYF
.	TRBJ2-7	TRBV20-1	.	TGCAGTGCTAGGCCTACCGCCTACGAGCAGTACTTC	CSARPTAYEQYF
few	TRBJ1-4	TRBV7-2	.	TGTGCCAGCAGCCGAATCCGGGTGGGGGCTAACGAAAAACTGTTTTTT	CASSRIRVGANEKLFF
.	TRBJ2-5	TRBV7-9	TRBD1	TGTGCCAGCAGTGTCAGGGGGAATCAAGAGACCCAGTACTTC	CASSVRGNQETQYF
once	TRBJ1-4	TRBV7-8	TRBD1	TGTGCCAGCAGCCAATTTGACAGGGGTGGAGAAAAACTGTTTTTT	CASSQFDRGGEKLFF
.	TRBJ1-4	TRBV3-1	.	TGTGCCAGCAGCCAAGCCAGTTATAATGAAAAACTGTTTTTT	CASSQASYNEKLFF
many	TRBJ2-7	TRBV29-1	.	TGCAGCGTTGTTAGTGTGGCCGGAGGGGAGCAGTACTTC	CSVVSVAGGEQYF
few	TRBJ2-1	TRBV6-2/TRBV6-3	.	TGTGCCAGCAGTGACGGGACTCCTACGTCGTTCTTC	CASSDGTPTSFF
.	TRBJ2-5	TRBV4-3	.	TGCGCCAGCAGCCAAGACGCGAGAGGGGGTGGTGGAGAGACCCAGTACTTC	CASSQDARGGGGETQYF
.	TRBJ2-4	TRBV5-5	.	TGTGCCAGCAGCCAGGCGTCCGGACAGCTGTACTTC	CASSQASGQLYF